This is a list of T cell receptor beta chains from one sample in a study of control samples from healthy donors and cancer patients. Using immunoSEQ multiplex PCR, the repertoire was profiled, and TCRdb retains in-frame clones only, with some absent. Found here are 100,000 or so clones, about 88% of them singletons; the top ten hold roughly 18%. The sequencing sample was made of blood. Every receptor here comes from a woman aged 45-59 years in good health. CDR3s include the opening cysteine and the closing phenylalanine or tryptophan. D genes are given only for firm matches. Not every row has a clone size; where given, it reads once, few, many or a size class.

clone_size | d_call | j_call | v_call | cdr3_nt | cdr3_aa
once | TRBD1 | TRBJ1-5 | TRBV2 | TGTGCCAGCAAATCACAGGGGGCAGGTCAGCCCCAGCATTTT | CASKSQGAGQPQHF
once | . | TRBJ2-1 | TRBV29-1 | TGCAGCGTTGGGGACCGGGAGCAGTTCTTC | CSVGDREQFF
once | . | TRBJ1-2 | TRBV7-9 | TGTGCCAGCAGCCCCGGCTACAGGGAGGGAGACTATGGCTACACCTTC | CASSPGYREGDYGYTF
. | . | TRBJ1-5 | TRBV4-1 | TGCGCCAGCAGCCAAGTTCTGAATCAGCCCCAGCATTTT | CASSQVLNQPQHF
. | . | TRBJ2-6 | TRBV19 | TGTGCCAGTACTCCCGTTAGGTCTGGGGCCAACGTCCTGACTTTC | CASTPVRSGANVLTF
. | TRBD1 | TRBJ1-1 | TRBV7-9 | TGTGCCAGCAGCTCCGGACAGGGAGGGTTTACTGAAGCTTTCTTT | CASSSGQGGFTEAFF
. | . | TRBJ2-5 | TRBV7-2 | TGTGCCAGCAGCTTAGGGCGGTGGGAGACCCAGTACTTC | CASSLGRWETQYF
. | . | TRBJ2-1 | TRBV4-1 | TGCGCCAGCAGCCCAGACTTAGCGGCGCTAAACAATGAGCAGTTCTTC | CASSPDLAALNNEQFF
. | . | TRBJ1-2 | TRBV27 | TGTGCCAGCAGTCTACCATCGGGGATCGCGGAGAGTAACTATGGCTACACCTTC | CASSLPSGIAESNYGYTF
. | TRBD1 | TRBJ2-1 | TRBV24-1 | TGTGCCACCAGTGATTGGGGACAGGGATTAAGCAATGAGCAGTTCTTC | CATSDWGQGLSNEQFF
few | . | TRBJ1-2 | TRBV19 | TGTGCCAGTAGTATGGGAGGGACATCCCTTTATGGCTACACCTTC | CASSMGGTSLYGYTF
. | TRBD2 | TRBJ2-1 | TRBV6-2/TRBV6-3 | TGTGCCAGCAGTCCCCCCGGGACTAGCGCATACAATGAGCAGTTCTTC | CASSPPGTSAYNEQFF
. | TRBD1 | TRBJ1-5 | TRBV4-1 | TGCGCCAGCAGCCAAGACCTTCCCGGGACAGGTTATCAGCCCCAGCATTTT | CASSQDLPGTGYQPQHF
. | . | TRBJ2-5 | TRBV11-2 | TGTGCCAGCAGCTTAGGAGTCCTGGGGGACTTGACGAACCAAGAGACCCAGTACTTC | CASSLGVLGDLTNQETQYF
. | . | TRBJ2-1 | TRBV5-1 | TGCGCCAGCAGCTGGAGGGAGGTGCAAGTGGGATACAATGAGCAGTTCTTC | CASSWREVQVGYNEQFF
. | . | TRBJ1-1 | TRBV4-1 | TGCGCCAGCAGCCAAGGCATTTACACTGAAGCTTTCTTT | CASSQGIYTEAFF
. | . | TRBJ2-6 | TRBV7-3 | TGTGCCAGCAGCTTAAGGGCTAGGGCGGGGGCCTCTGGGGCCAACGTCCTGACTTTC | CASSLRARAGASGANVLTF
. | . | TRBJ1-1 | TRBV12-3/TRBV12-4 | TGTGCCAGCAGTTTCTCCTCAATGACTGAAGCTTTCTTT | CASSFSSMTEAFF
. | TRBD1 | TRBJ1-5 | TRBV9 | TGTGCCAGCAGCGCGACAGGGCGTAATCAGCCCCAGCATTTT | CASSATGRNQPQHF
. | . | TRBJ2-7 | TRBV5-4 | TGTGCCAGCAGCTTGGCGGCCACAGACTACGAGCAGTACTTC | CASSLAATDYEQYF
. | . | TRBJ2-3 | TRBV7-2 | TGTGCCAGCAGCGTTCAGCATTCCTCGCAGTATTTT | CASSVQHSSQYF
. | TRBD1 | TRBJ2-7 | TRBV30 | TGTGCCTGGGACAGGGAAACCTACGAGCAGTACTTC | CAWDRETYEQYF
. | . | TRBJ1-4 | TRBV18 | TGTGCCAGCTCATCAACAGGGACGGCGCAACTGTTTTTT | CASSSTGTAQLFF
. | . | TRBJ1-2 | TRBV6-5 | TGTGCCAGCAGTTACCTCTGGGACACCTATGGCTACACCTTC | CASSYLWDTYGYTF
. | . | TRBJ1-5 | TRBV5-1 | TGCGCCAGCAGCTTGGGGGGCGGTAGCAATCAGCCCCAGCATTTT | CASSLGGGSNQPQHF
once | TRBD1 | TRBJ2-7 | TRBV11-2 | TGTGCCAGCAGCTTATTGGACAGGACTCTCTTCTTC | CASSLLDRTLFF
. | . | TRBJ2-2 | TRBV11-2 | TGTGCCAGCAGCTTAGTTCACAATTTGGACTACCCGAACACCGGGGAGCTGTTTTTT | CASSLVHNLDYPNTGELFF